Described below is a single T cell receptor (beta chain) sequence and its context. The PCR used 60 Vbeta and 13 Jbeta primers. Using immunoSEQ multiplex PCR, the repertoire was profiled, and TCRdb retains in-frame clones only, with some absent. Of roughly 100,000 clones in the sample, around 80% were seen once. The CDR3 runs 19 residues. Unmatched junction bases numbered 14, after V lost 0 bases and J lost 7 bases. Germline V gives CDR1 ENHRY, CDR2 SYGVKD. This specimen comes from a study of cytomegalovirus exposure and HLA in healthy donors. This chain uses TRBV10-3 with TRBJ2-2; 10 nucleotides align to TRBD2. The TCR was taken from a male donor in good health and CMV-seronegative. The sample consisted of PBMCs. The CDR3 is CAISESALLAGAYVGELFF. The DNA for the CDR3 is TGTGCCATCAGTGAGTCCGCCCTGCTAGCGGGAGCCTACGTCGGGGAGCTGTTTTTT.